Listed here is a single TCR beta chain. Its antigen target is currently unknown. No base quality values were provided; no much bigger clone lies one nucleotide off. These data belong to a study of T cell responses to AZD1222 COVID-19 vaccine (dated by TCRdb to the early 2020s). Regarding the research as a whole: A total of under 250 trial participants underwent TCR sequencing, of whom approximately 200 had received two doses of AZD1222 and about 25 had received two doses of the MenACWY control vaccine. Trial participants were enrolled into age subgroups of 18-55, 56-69 and 70-plus years, which contained roughly 150, 30 and 60 TCR-sequenced participants, respectively. On the study overall, not on this receptor specifically: After two AZD1222 doses, spike-specific TCR breadth and depth were significantly higher than at day 0 and than in MenACWY recipients. The vaccine-associated CD4 TCRs covered the entire spike protein, and the dominant responses fell in regions 160-218 and 743-854. Participants were mostly white British, with more females than males. The authors suggested clonal diversity may have been underestimated. Nearly half of unique spike-specific TCRs reportedly recognized epitopes outside regions mutated in the B.1.351 and B.1.1.7 variants. The 56-69-year group was small, and its depth increase did not reach significance, likely because of low power. Only five or six AZD1222 recipients were SARS-CoV-2 seropositive at baseline, limiting conclusions about previously exposed vaccinees. Because no day 14 peak-response samples were available, repertoires were characterized only after the peak T cell response.

Measured from the cysteine to the phenylalanine, the CDR3 is 19 residues long. The CDR3 DNA has 57 bases and is translated from base 1. For CDR1 and CDR2, the germline V gene lists SGHDN and FVKESK. For this chain, trimming is 0 bases at the V end and 2 bases at the J end, and the number of junction bases without a gene match is 15. The CDR3 regions of human TCRbeta chains were analyzed by immunosequencing. Processing in the source paper ran as follows. Repertoire TCRs were matched against a reference library of SARS-CoV-2-specific TCRs generated with the MIRA antigen-specificity platform. Breadth meant the fraction of unique TCRs that were SARS-CoV-2-associated, whereas depth meant the fraction of total T cells that were SARS-CoV-2-associated. Using the MIRA data, each spike-specific TCR was mapped to the spike region that the TCR reacts to and placed in a CD4 or CD8 class. Log10-transformed breadth and depth values were compared by one-way ANOVA with Sidak's multiple comparisons tests. TCRdb re-hosts the immuneACCESS table, in-frame sequences only. Its copies lack some clones; in the studies checked, an unresolved V gene accounts for under half of them, and the cause for the rest is not known. V, J and clone size reflect that table, while D and trimming were determined from the DNA. Counted in this sample were around 100,000 clones; 70% to 90% of them appeared once. The ten largest account for less than 2.5% of the sample.

In light of the paper, this sample's time point label describes: about 28 days (+/-7) after the second vaccine dose. AZD1222 recipients whose second dose came at about 4 weeks and those whose second dose came at about 12 weeks were combined into one group, since spike-specific TCR depth and breadth did not differ between the two schedules. Vaccinee samples were obtained from the UK trials COV001 and COV002, which included a single-blind randomized controlled phase 2/3 trial of AZD1222 (ChAdOx1 nCoV-19) in healthy adults. For TCRbeta chain sequencing, PBMC samples from trial participants were taken at day 0 and at day 28 after the second dose.

Recombination connected TRBV14 to TRBJ2-5, with 7 bases aligning to TRBD2. The source material was peripheral blood, sampled 28 days after the second AZD1222 dose. The TCR comes from an adult who received the AZD1222 COVID-19 vaccine. CDR3 region: CASSQDSGWASGDQETQYF. DNA sequence: TGTGCCAGCAGCCAAGATAGCGGATGGGCTAGCGGTGATCAAGAGACCCAGTACTTC.